Listed below are T cell receptor beta chains from one sample, sequenced in a study of cytomegalovirus exposure and HLA in healthy donors. Some clones are missing from TCRdb's copy, which holds only in-frame ones; the method was immunoSEQ multiplex PCR. The table includes more than 95,000 clones, roughly 94% detected once. The sequenced sample was PBMCs. These receptors were obtained from a woman aged 18 to 35 in good health and CMV-seronegative. Each CDR3 is given with its conserved first and last residue. D genes are given only for firm matches. Clone size appears in some rows only: once, few, many, or a class for an expanded clone.

NA,12,TRBJ2-1,NA,TRBV7-9,CASSLEVGKQFF,TGTGCCAGCAGCTTAGAGGTCGGGAAGCAGTTCTTC
NA,14,TRBJ2-1,NA,TRBV9,CASSGELAYNEQFF,TGTGCCAGCAGCGGAGAGCTGGCCTACAATGAGCAGTTCTTC
NA,15,TRBJ1-4,TRBD1,TRBV5-6,CASRLRTGGSEKLFF,TGTGCCAGCAGACTCCGTACAGGGGGCAGCGAAAAACTGTTTTTT
NA,10,TRBJ1-1,NA,TRBV20-1,CSAHSSGAFF,TGCAGTGCTCACAGCAGTGGGGCTTTCTTT
NA,13,TRBJ2-5,TRBD2,TRBV2,CATLAGVEETQYF,TGTGCCACCTTAGCGGGAGTCGAAGAGACCCAGTACTTC
NA,16,TRBJ1-3,NA,TRBV4-1,CASSRTGLDSGNTIYF,TGCGCCAGCAGCCGGACTGGACTGGACTCTGGAAACACCATATATTTT
NA,14,TRBJ1-6,NA,TRBV28,CATLRTEPNSPLHF,TGTGCCACCCTCAGGACAGAGCCGAATTCACCCCTCCACTTT
NA,17,TRBJ2-1,NA,TRBV2,CASSIPRRGVSYNEQFF,TGTGCCAGCAGTATACCAAGGCGCGGAGTATCCTACAATGAGCAGTTCTTC
NA,14,TRBJ1-1,NA,TRBV28,CASSLSGSDTEAFF,TGTGCCAGCAGTTTATCAGGGTCCGACACTGAAGCTTTCTTT
NA,14,TRBJ1-6,NA,TRBV9,CASSPQGMDSPLHF,TGTGCCAGCAGCCCCCAGGGCATGGATTCACCCCTCCACTTT
NA,16,TRBJ2-2,NA,TRBV7-9,CASSFLLAGSNGELFF,TGTGCCAGCAGCTTCCTCTTGGCAGGGTCGAACGGGGAGCTGTTTTTT
NA,18,TRBJ1-6,NA,TRBV11-2,CASSLNGGTALYNSPLHF,TGTGCCAGCAGCTTAAACGGCGGGACCGCACTCTATAATTCACCCCTCCACTTT
NA,10,TRBJ2-7,NA,TRBV20-1,CSAYREGQYF,TGCAGTGCTTACAGGGAGGGGCAGTACTTC
NA,15,TRBJ1-1,NA,TRBV19,CASSTPGGRNTEAFF,TGTGCCAGTAGTACACCGGGGGGACGGAACACTGAAGCTTTCTTT
NA,17,TRBJ2-7,TRBD2,TRBV28,CASSLWAVSGRGGEQYF,TGTGCCAGCAGTTTATGGGCGGTTAGCGGGAGAGGTGGCGAGCAGTACTTC
NA,15,TRBJ1-2,TRBD1,TRBV5-5,CASSATGQGFYGYTF,TGTGCCAGCAGCGCAACAGGACAGGGCTTCTATGGCTACACCTTC
NA,13,TRBJ2-7,NA,TRBV27,CASSLPGSYEQYF,TGTGCCAGCAGTTTGCCAGGGTCCTACGAGCAGTACTTC
once,14,TRBJ2-7,TRBD1,TRBV6-6,CASRGTGNYYEQYF,TGTGCCAGCAGGGGGACAGGCAACTACTACGAGCAGTACTTC
NA,13,TRBJ1-6,NA,TRBV7-9,CASSLNINSPLHF,TGTGCCAGCAGCTTAAATATCAATTCACCCCTCCACTTT
NA,12,TRBJ1-2,NA,TRBV7-9,CASSLAVYGYTF,TGTGCCAGCAGCTTAGCCGTGTATGGCTACACCTTC
NA,15,TRBJ1-2,NA,TRBV9,CASSVGYRALNGYTF,TGTGCCAGCAGCGTAGGATACAGGGCCCTAAATGGCTACACCTTC
NA,14,TRBJ2-1,TRBD2,TRBV25-1,CASSERTSGRSEFF,TGTGCCAGCAGTGAAAGGACTAGCGGGAGGTCGGAATTCTTC
once,15,TRBJ2-3,TRBD2,TRBV30,CAWSVAGGATDTQYF,TGTGCCTGGAGTGTAGCGGGGGGGGCCACAGATACGCAGTATTTT
NA,17,TRBJ2-5,TRBD2,TRBV7-9,CASTLVRGGVPPETQYF,TGTGCCAGCACCTTGGTGCGGGGGGGCGTGCCACCAGAGACCCAGTACTTC
NA,13,TRBJ2-5,TRBD2,TRBV4-1,CASSPGGIETQYF,TGCGCCAGCAGCCCGGGAGGGATAGAGACCCAGTACTTC
NA,16,TRBJ1-5,NA,TRBV19,CASSIGTSGVGQPQHF,TGTGCCAGTAGTATAGGGACATCCGGCGTCGGACAGCCCCAGCATTTT
NA,15,TRBJ2-1,TRBD2,TRBV7-3,CASSPQTSPIGEQFF,TGTGCCAGCAGCCCCCAGACTAGCCCAATCGGGGAGCAGTTCTTC
few,14,TRBJ1-2,TRBD1,TRBV27,CATSGQGGYYGYTF,TGTGCCACCTCGGGACAGGGAGGTTACTATGGCTACACCTTC
NA,15,TRBJ2-1,NA,TRBV5-1,CASSPSLGGGNEQFF,TGCGCCAGCAGCCCCTCTCTGGGAGGAGGAAATGAGCAGTTCTTC
once,15,TRBJ2-2,NA,TRBV5-1,CASSWEGGVTGELFF,TGCGCCAGCAGCTGGGAAGGCGGGGTGACCGGGGAGCTGTTTTTT
NA,13,TRBJ2-5,NA,TRBV5-6,CASSKKDRETQYF,TGTGCCAGCAGCAAGAAGGACAGAGAGACCCAGTACTTC
once,13,TRBJ2-5,NA,TRBV28,CASLDYHQETQYF,TGTGCCAGCCTCGACTACCACCAAGAGACCCAGTACTTC
NA,12,TRBJ1-2,NA,TRBV30,CAWSVIAVGYTF,TGTGCCTGGAGTGTTATAGCCGTGGGCTACACCTTC
NA,16,TRBJ2-5,TRBD2,TRBV28,CASSSNRLAGLETQYF,TGTGCCAGCAGTTCCAACAGACTAGCGGGTTTGGAGACCCAGTACTTC
NA,15,TRBJ1-2,TRBD1,TRBV6-5,CASSQTTGAHYGYTF,TGTGCCAGCAGTCAAACTACAGGGGCCCACTATGGCTACACCTTC
NA,15,TRBJ2-2,TRBD2,TRBV2,CASRAIAGAAGELFF,TGTGCCAGCAGAGCCATAGCGGGAGCGGCCGGGGAGCTGTTTTTT
NA,15,TRBJ1-5,NA,TRBV7-3,CASSLSSNSNQPQHF,TGTGCCAGCAGCTTAAGCAGTAATAGCAATCAGCCCCAGCATTTT
NA,16,TRBJ1-3,NA,TRBV9,CASSIRWEFTGNTIYF,TGTGCCAGCAGCATTCGGTGGGAGTTTACTGGAAACACCATATATTTT
NA,12,TRBJ1-1,NA,TRBV29-1,CSVQQGNTEAFF,TGCAGCGTACAACAGGGGAACACTGAAGCTTTCTTT
NA,15,TRBJ1-1,TRBD1,TRBV6-5,CASSYSTGGTWEAFF,TGTGCCAGCAGTTACTCGACAGGGGGCACCTGGGAAGCTTTCTTT